This T cell receptor (beta chain) was sequenced for a study of T-cell memory formation after mild COVID-19. Findings and limits, study-wide: Second-wave clones that peaked on day 37 lacked confirmed SARS-CoV-2 specificity. Memory cells collected pre-infection included some clones that later responded, suggesting cross-reactive memory joined. The study found contracting CD4+ clones mainly in CM and EM and contracting CD8+ clones in EMRA.

Regarding this clonotype: Its antigen is as yet unknown.

TCRdb re-called the 5' RACE reads through MiXCR, storing one row per CDR3 protein. The data show 200,000 or so distinct CDR3 sequences, with about 18% seen just once and approximately 2.4% held by the top ten. CDR3 length: 15 residues. Trimming stripped 5 bases from V and 1 base from J, with 15 bases between. The germline V gene encodes CDR1 MNHEY and CDR2 SVGAGI. The chain uses TRBV6-5 and TRBJ2-7; D is undetermined. The sample consisted of PBMCs or a T cell subset sorted from them (not recorded which). This clonotype was obtained from an adult woman who had mild COVID-19 (a few samples of this study predate the infection). Cell type and time point are not known. For the CDR3, the DNA is TGTGCCAGCAGTACCACCGGCCGCGCTTCCTACGAGCAGTACTTC. Translating gives CASSTTGRASYEQYF.